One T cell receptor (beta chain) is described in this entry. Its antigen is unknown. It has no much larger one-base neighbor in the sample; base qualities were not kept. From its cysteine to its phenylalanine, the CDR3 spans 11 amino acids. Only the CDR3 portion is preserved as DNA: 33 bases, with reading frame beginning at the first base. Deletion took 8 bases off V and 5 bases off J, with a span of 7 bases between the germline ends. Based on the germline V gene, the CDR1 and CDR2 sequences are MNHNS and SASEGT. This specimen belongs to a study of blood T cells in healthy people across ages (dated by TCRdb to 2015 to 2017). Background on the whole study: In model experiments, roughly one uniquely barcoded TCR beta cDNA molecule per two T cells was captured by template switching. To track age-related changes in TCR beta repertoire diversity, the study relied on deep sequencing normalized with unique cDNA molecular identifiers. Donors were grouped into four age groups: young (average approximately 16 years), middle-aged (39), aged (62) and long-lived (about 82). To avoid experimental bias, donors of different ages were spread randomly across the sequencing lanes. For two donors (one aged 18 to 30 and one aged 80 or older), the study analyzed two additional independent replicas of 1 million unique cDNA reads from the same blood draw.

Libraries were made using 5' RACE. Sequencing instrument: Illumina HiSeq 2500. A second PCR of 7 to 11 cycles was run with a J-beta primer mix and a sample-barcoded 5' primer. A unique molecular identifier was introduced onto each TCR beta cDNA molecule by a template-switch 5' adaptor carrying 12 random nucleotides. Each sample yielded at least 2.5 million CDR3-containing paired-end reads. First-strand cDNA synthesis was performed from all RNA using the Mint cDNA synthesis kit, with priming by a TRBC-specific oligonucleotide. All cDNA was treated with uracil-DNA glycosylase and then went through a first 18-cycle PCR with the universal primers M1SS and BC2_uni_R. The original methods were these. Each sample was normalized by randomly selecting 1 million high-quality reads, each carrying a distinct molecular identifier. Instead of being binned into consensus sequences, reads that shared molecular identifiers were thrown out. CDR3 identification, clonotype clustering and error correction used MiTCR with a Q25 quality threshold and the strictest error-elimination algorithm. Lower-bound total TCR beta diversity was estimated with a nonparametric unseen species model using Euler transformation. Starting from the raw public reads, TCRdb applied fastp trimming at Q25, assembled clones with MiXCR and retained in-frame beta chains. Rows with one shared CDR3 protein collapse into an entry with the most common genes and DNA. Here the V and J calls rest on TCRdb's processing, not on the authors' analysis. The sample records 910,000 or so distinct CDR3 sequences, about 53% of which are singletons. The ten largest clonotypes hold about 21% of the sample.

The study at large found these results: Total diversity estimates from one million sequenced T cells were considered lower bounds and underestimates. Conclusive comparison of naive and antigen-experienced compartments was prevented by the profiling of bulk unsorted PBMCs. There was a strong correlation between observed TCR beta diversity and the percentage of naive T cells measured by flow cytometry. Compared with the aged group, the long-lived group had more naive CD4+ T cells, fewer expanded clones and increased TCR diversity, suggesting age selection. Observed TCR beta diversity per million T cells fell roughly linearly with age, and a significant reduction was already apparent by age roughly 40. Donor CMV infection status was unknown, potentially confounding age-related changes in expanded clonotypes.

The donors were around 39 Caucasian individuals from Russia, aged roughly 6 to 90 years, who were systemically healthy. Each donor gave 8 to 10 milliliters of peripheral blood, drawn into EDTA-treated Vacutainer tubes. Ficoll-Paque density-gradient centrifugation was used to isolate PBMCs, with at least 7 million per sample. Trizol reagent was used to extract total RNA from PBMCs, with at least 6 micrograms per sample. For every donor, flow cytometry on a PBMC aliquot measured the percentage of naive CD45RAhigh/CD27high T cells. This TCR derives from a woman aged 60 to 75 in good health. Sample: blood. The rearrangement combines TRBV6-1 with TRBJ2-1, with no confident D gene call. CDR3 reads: CASGIHNEQFF. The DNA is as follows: TGTGCCAGCGGAATACACAATGAGCAGTTCTTC.